This entry features one T cell receptor beta chain sequence. Its cognate antigen is unknown. Amplification of TCR beta used genomic DNA extracted from peripheral blood. Multiplex touch-down PCR with TRB-A/B primers amplified rearranged V-D-J TRB sequences. TCRdb reanalysed the multiplex PCR reads using MiXCR and keeps one entry per CDR3 protein. The profile covers around 13,000 distinct CDR3 sequences, with approximately 34% appearing a single time and about 6.2% taken by the ten largest. This record comes from a study of T cell repertoires in aging, cancer and after chemotherapy. The overall study: Donor ages fell into six groups from 30 or younger up to 70 or older. Clear clonal overlap appeared across healthy donor samples taken over several months to years. Study-wide findings and caveats: In healthy donors, age-related TCR diversity loss mainly reflected lost richness.

The germline V gene encodes CDR1 LNHDA and CDR2 SQIVND (reference sequence). CDR3 size: 14 residues. The V and J ends lost 6 bases and 0 bases respectively, with 9 bases between them. The chain joins TRBV19 to TRBJ1-3, with a possible D match to TRBD1 (6 bases). Specimen: blood. The source of this sequence is a human donor in good health. The donor label of this sample is uncertain. The CDR3, as DNA: TGTGCCAGTAGACAGGGTAGCTCTGGAAACACCATATATTTT. It encodes CASRQGSSGNTIYF.